Listed below are T cell receptor beta chains from one sample, sequenced in a study of T cell repertoires in cytomegalovirus infection. TCRdb re-derived calls from the reads in MiXCR, one entry per CDR3 protein. The table has some 700,000 distinct CDR3 sequences, roughly a third seen once. The sample consisted of PBMCs. The source of these receptors is a human donor in good health (CMV status not recorded). Some clones in this sample may be carry-over from other donors' samples. The CDR3 runs from the conserved cysteine through the conserved F or W. The D gene is left open where the match is weak. The size of a clone is reported for some rows only, either as once, few or many, or as a class for expanded clones.

TRBJ2-5 - TRBV2 - 17 CASSVPRAAGSVETQYF TGTGCCAGCAGTGTACCGAGAGCGGCAGGGTCCGTGGAGACCCAGTACTTC
TRBJ1-2 - TRBV28 TRBD1 15 CASSPMGQLVRGYTF TGTGCCAGCAGTCCCATGGGACAGTTGGTCCGTGGCTACACCTTC
TRBJ2-3 - TRBV11-2 - 14 CASSPNSGLGTQYF TGTGCCAGCAGCCCTAATTCGGGGCTGGGTACGCAGTATTTT
TRBJ2-1 - TRBV9 TRBD2 17 CASSASGGGSTYNEQFF TGTGCCAGCAGCGCTAGCGGGGGCGGGTCTACCTACAATGAGCAGTTCTTC
TRBJ1-6 - TRBV27 TRBD1 17 CASSLTRSGTGRSPLHF TGTGCCAGCAGTTTGACCCGGTCCGGGACAGGGAGGTCACCCCTCCACTTT
TRBJ2-7 many TRBV7-6 - 13 CASSLGDSYEQYF TGTGCCAGCAGCTTAGGGGACTCCTACGAGCAGTACTTC
TRBJ2-3 few TRBV12-3/TRBV12-4 TRBD1 18 CASSLYPGTGRGTDTQYF TGTGCCAGCAGTTTATACCCTGGGACAGGGAGAGGCACAGATACGCAGTATTTT
TRBJ2-3 - TRBV9 TRBD2 16 CASSVASGGATDTQYF TGTGCCAGCAGCGTGGCGAGCGGGGGGGCCACAGATACGCAGTATTTT
TRBJ2-3 - TRBV28 - 16 CASRLAETYITDTQYF TGTGCCAGCCGATTAGCGGAGACATACATCACAGATACGCAGTATTTT
TRBJ1-5 - TRBV6-1 - 16 CASSPRGGVGNQPQHF TGTGCCAGCAGTCCCCGGGGCGGGGTAGGTAATCAGCCCCAGCATTTT
TRBJ2-7 - TRBV29-1 TRBD1 13 CSVELQGYNEQYF TGCAGCGTTGAGTTACAGGGGTACAACGAGCAGTACTTC
TRBJ1-6 - TRBV19 - 17 CASGPQVEAGFSSPLHF TGTGCCAGTGGCCCCCAGGTGGAAGCAGGCTTTAGTTCACCCCTACACTTT
TRBJ2-4 few TRBV19 TRBD1 16 CASSSTGALAKNIQYF TGTGCCAGTAGCTCGACAGGGGCCTTAGCCAAAAACATTCAGTACTTC
TRBJ1-1 many TRBV2 TRBD1 17 CASSVPSPHRGPEGAFF TGTGCCAGCAGTGTGCCTTCTCCGCACAGGGGGCCCGAGGGAGCTTTCTTT
TRBJ2-7 many TRBV7-8 - 13 CASSLEGTTEQYF TGTGCCAGCAGCTTAGAAGGGACCACCGAGCAGTACTTC
TRBJ2-7 - TRBV28 - 13 CASSLVREGEQYF TGTGCCAGCAGTTTAGTCAGGGAAGGCGAGCAGTACTTC
TRBJ2-7 few TRBV7-9 - 16 CASSGPGVGKSYEQYF TGTGCCAGCAGCGGCCCGGGGGTAGGGAAGTCTTACGAGCAGTACTTC
TRBJ1-4 - TRBV6-5 - 14 CASSYTRGNEKLFF TGTGCCAGCAGTTACACTCGCGGAAATGAAAAACTGTTTTTT
TRBJ2-4 - TRBV7-6 TRBD1 16 CASSPGQGWAKNIQYF TGTGCCAGCAGCCCCGGACAGGGGTGGGCCAAAAACATTCAGTACTTC
TRBJ2-3 - TRBV15 - 16 CATSRDQVLSTDTQYF TGTGCCACCAGCAGAGATCAAGTACTGAGCACAGATACGCAGTATTTT
TRBJ2-1 - TRBV4-1 TRBD2 16 CASSQEPQRGYNEQFF TGTGCCAGCAGCCAAGAACCCCAGCGGGGATACAATGAGCAGTTCTTC
TRBJ2-5 - TRBV20-1 - 15 CSARDWRGVQETQYF TGCAGTGCTAGAGATTGGAGAGGAGTTCAAGAGACCCAGTACTTC
TRBJ2-3 many TRBV6-1 - 14 CASMGTLGADTQYF TGTGCCAGCATGGGGACTTTGGGGGCAGATACGCAGTATTTT
TRBJ1-2 - TRBV28 TRBD1 13 CASKRTGDRGYTF TGTGCCAGCAAAAGGACAGGGGATAGAGGCTACACCTTC
TRBJ2-3 - TRBV20-1 - 16 CSATGRMLLGTDTQYF TGCAGTGCCACCGGACGTATGCTGCTGGGCACAGATACGCAGTATTTT
TRBJ1-2 - TRBV6-1 - 13 CASTAGSGFGYTF TGTGCCAGCACGGCGGGGTCGGGCTTTGGCTACACCTTC
TRBJ1-2 - TRBV6-4 - 16 CASSDGLGPRTLGYTF TGTGCCAGCAGTGACGGTCTCGGGCCCCGAACGCTTGGCTACACCTTC
TRBJ2-1 - TRBV11-2 - 16 CASSSRTPSSYNEQFF TGTGCCAGCAGCTCTCGGACACCCAGCTCCTACAATGAGCAGTTCTTC
TRBJ2-2 - TRBV4-2 - 14 CASTQSRGTGELFF TGTGCCAGCACCCAGAGTCGGGGGACCGGGGAGCTGTTTTTT
TRBJ2-1 - TRBV3-1 - 14 CASSRSMGRNEQFF TGTGCCAGCAGCCGGTCGATGGGGCGTAATGAGCAGTTCTTC
TRBJ2-3 - TRBV7-9 - 10 CASSLYTQYF TGTGCCAGCAGTCTGTATACGCAGTATTTT
TRBJ2-3 - TRBV24-1 TRBD1 17 CATSEVRDSLRADTQYF TGTGCCACCAGTGAAGTCCGGGACAGCCTTAGGGCAGATACGCAGTATTTT
TRBJ2-1 once TRBV18 - 17 CASSPRSIQNSYNEQFF TGTGCCAGCTCACCACGCTCAATCCAGAACTCCTACAATGAGCAGTTCTTC
TRBJ2-5 - TRBV7-6 TRBD2 13 CASSRGGAETQYF TGTGCCAGCAGCCGGGGGGGGGCAGAGACCCAGTACTTC
TRBJ2-5 - TRBV24-1 - 15 CATSDPGRSQETQYF TGTGCCACCAGTGACCCCGGACGGAGCCAAGAGACCCAGTACTTC
TRBJ1-2 few TRBV28 - 17 CASSDQLSGGRAYGYTF TGTGCCAGCAGCGACCAACTTTCCGGGGGACGGGCCTATGGCTACACCTTC
TRBJ2-1 - TRBV24-1 TRBD2 17 CATSDSSAAGGRNEQFF TGTGCCACCAGTGATTCCTCCGCAGCGGGAGGACGCAATGAGCAGTTCTTC
TRBJ1-1 few TRBV11-2 - 16 CASSLDQSVWGTEAFF TGTGCCAGCAGCTTAGATCAATCGGTATGGGGGACTGAAGCTTTCTTT